This TCR beta chain appears in the sequencing data of a study of CXCR3-negative and CXCR3-positive naive CD8 T cells. The length of the CDR3 is 16 residues. The germline CDR1 and CDR2 sequences are SEHNR and FQNEAQ (reference sequence). The authors prepared UMI-labeled TRB cDNA libraries by 5' RACE. TCRdb reprocessed the 5' RACE reads, keeping one entry per CDR3 protein, no DNA. This listing includes more than 65,000 distinct CDR3 sequences. The sequence came from a human donor in good health. Some clones in this sample may be carry-over from other donors' samples. The sequenced sample consisted of naive CXCR3- CD8+ T cells from blood. Subset of the sample: CD45RO-CCR7+CD27+CD95- naive CD8+ T cells lacking CXCR3 (TNR3-). The chain joins TRBV7-9 to TRBJ2-7; there is no DNA to check the TCRdb D call of TRBD1. The CDR3 loop is CASNPSGFSGSYEQYF.